A single sample is the source of the 31 T cell receptor beta chains below, sequenced in a study of beta chain features in type 1 diabetes. Expressed TCRB transcripts were sequenced, since all the RNA that had been isolated was reverse transcribed. TCRdb's table, derived via immunoSEQ multiplex PCR, lists solely in-frame clones and lacks some. The sample shows about 150,000 clones, over 7.5% of them seen only once. The sequenced sample was central memory CD4+ T cells from blood. These receptors were obtained from a young man in good health.

The chain is built from TRBV7-3 and TRBJ2-3; no firm D call. The V gene lost 5 bases and the J gene lost 4 bases, with 13 bases spanning the gap. This CDR3 comprises 14 residues. Germline V gene sequence: CDR1 SGHTA, CDR2 FQGTGA. CDR3 loop: CASSPPNSADTQYF. CDR3 in DNA: TGTGCCAGCAGCCCACCGAACAGTGCAGATACGCAGTATTTT.

This clone was seen a few times. This chain connects TRBV28 to TRBJ2-1; tentative D call: TRBD2 (6 bases). Germline V gene data show CDR1 as MDHEN and CDR2 as SYDVKM. Between the trimmed V and J ends, which lost 4 bases and 7 bases, there was a span of 17 bases. The CDR3 contains 15 residues. DNA for the CDR3: TGTGCCAGCAGTTGGGGATGGAGGGGTAGGAATGAGCAGTTCTTC. As protein: CASSWGWRGRNEQFF.

This chain connects TRBV21-1 to TRBJ1-2; TRBD1, as called in the table, went unchecked against the DNA. TRBV21-1 is a pseudogene. This CDR3 is built from 14 residues. Here the CDR3 reads CASRVTGDYYGYTF. The CDR3 DNA follows: TGTGCCAGCAGGGTGACAGGGGATTACTATGGCTACACCTTC.

This clone was picked up a small number of times. This chain connects TRBV6-5 to TRBJ1-1; D unclear. Germline loops: CDR1 MNHEY, CDR2 SVGAGI. V shed 9 bases and J shed 3 bases, with 20 bases lying between them. The CDR3 runs 15 residues. The CDR3 region has the DNA TGTGCCAGTTTCCCTGTTTCCCCGGGAGACACTGAAGCTTTCTTT. Protein sequence: CASFPVSPGDTEAFF.

The chain carries TRBV7-9 and TRBJ2-1, with TRBD2 matching over 10 bases. Germline trimming cut 5 bases from V and 8 bases from J; bases unmatched to any gene: 9. Per germline, CDR1 SEHNR and CDR2 FQNEAQ (reference sequence). The CDR3 contains 15 residues. This CDR3 reads CASSITGTSVDEQFF. CDR3 nucleotides: TGTGCCAGCAGCATCACCGGGACTAGCGTCGATGAGCAGTTCTTC.

The chain is built from TRBV19 and TRBJ2-7; TRBD2 might be the D (6 bases). The germline V and J ends were trimmed by 5 bases and 0 bases, with 11 bases remaining between them. CDR3 length equals 14 residues. The germline V gene encodes CDR1 LNHDA and CDR2 SQIVND (reference sequence). Here the CDR3 DNA reads TGTGCCAGTAGTCAGCGGGCCCTCTCCTACGAGCAGTACTTC. Encoded protein: CASSQRALSYEQYF.

This clone showed up just a few times. The V gene is TRBV7-9, the J gene TRBJ2-3; 7 positions agree with TRBD2. This CDR3 has 14 amino acids. The V gene's germline CDR1 is SEHNR and CDR2 FQNEAQ (reference sequence). Unmatched junction bases numbered 0, after V lost 3 bases and J lost 0 bases. The CDR3 sequence is CASSFSGSTDTQYF. CDR3 sequence (DNA): TGTGCCAGCAGCTTTAGCGGGAGCACAGATACGCAGTATTTT. Drawing the rest from reference TRBV7-9 and TRBJ2-3, the complete variable domain is DTGVSQNPRHKITKRGQNVTFRCDPISEHNRLYWYRQTLGQGPEFLTYFQNEAQLEKSRLLSDRFSAERPKGSFSTLEIQRTEQGDSAMYLCASSFSGSTDTQYFGPGTRLTVL.

This clone was counted a few times. The rearrangement joins TRBV7-3 to TRBJ2-2; 8 bases fit TRBD2. The V gene's germline CDR1 is SGHTA and CDR2 FQGTGA. The CDR3 has 17 residues. Germline trimming cut 3 bases from V and 5 bases from J; bases unmatched to any gene: 11. CDR3 DNA: TGTGCCAGCAGCTTTCCGACAGCGGGAGATGGTACCGGGGAGCTGTTTTTT. Translation gives CASSFPTAGDGTGELFF.

This clone has more than one count but fewer than ten. The chain joins TRBV28 to TRBJ1-1, with D maybe TRBD1 (5 bases). Germline loops: CDR1 MDHEN, CDR2 SYDVKM. CDR3 length equals 15 residues. Trimming shortened V by 7 bases and J by 5 bases, and 20 bases separated the two germline ends. The CDR3 bases are TGTGCCAGCATCTACTTGGGGCAGGTAGCAACTGAAGCTTTCTTT. Protein sequence: CASIYLGQVATEAFF.

This chain uses TRBV6-5 with TRBJ2-7; the D gene is possibly TRBD1 (6 bases). The CDR3 is 13 residues long. Germline V gene data show CDR1 as MNHEY and CDR2 as SVGAGI. Trimming pared 6 bases from V and 2 bases from J, leaving 11 bases between. This chain's CDR3 is CASSRQDTYEQYF. DNA for the CDR3: TGTGCCAGCAGCCGACAGGATACCTACGAGCAGTACTTC.

CDR3 residues: CASSLEGQGPYEQYF. The CDR3 DNA follows: TGCGCCAGCAGCTTGGAGGGACAGGGCCCCTACGAGCAGTACTTC. This chain joins TRBV5-1 and TRBJ2-7; 9 bases line up with TRBD1. The V gene end was trimmed by 0 bases and the J gene end by 2 bases; junction bases not matched to a gene: 3. The CDR3 has 15 residues. Germline CDR1 reads SGHRS; CDR2 reads YFSETQ.

This clone was detected only a few times. The chain couples TRBV28 to TRBJ1-2, with 10 bases identical to TRBD1. After removal of 5 bases from V and 5 bases from J, the junction contained 8 bases not matched to a gene. Per germline, CDR1 MDHEN and CDR2 SYDVKM. This CDR3 has 15 residues. The DNA for the CDR3 is TGTGCCAGCAGTACATCGACAGGGGGCTGGTATGGCTACACCTTC. Its protein product is CASSTSTGGWYGYTF.

The sample holds a few counts of this clone. The rearrangement uses TRBV11-1 and TRBJ2-2, with 10 positions matching TRBD1. The ends lost 5 bases at V and 7 bases at J; junction bases unmatched: 16. Germline V gene sequence: CDR1 SGHAT, CDR2 FQDESV (reference sequence). The CDR3 consists of 18 residues. The CDR3 sequence: CASSPTWRTGGRGGELFF. CDR3 sequence (DNA): TGTGCCAGCAGCCCGACCTGGAGGACAGGGGGACGTGGCGGGGAGCTGTTTTTT.

The chain carries TRBV7-2 and TRBJ2-5, with a weak D call TRBD2 (6 bases). Trimming took off 1 base at V and 4 bases at J, with 7 bases between the two ends. Germline assignment: CDR1 SGHTA and CDR2 FQGNSA. CDR3 length: 13 amino acids. The CDR3 protein is CASSLGRGETQYF. CDR3 DNA: TGTGCCAGCAGCTTAGGGAGGGGAGAGACCCAGTACTTC.

The chain joins TRBV7-2 to TRBJ1-5; 8 nucleotides line up with TRBD1. V lost 5 bases and J lost 3; bases outside the gene matches: 9. This CDR3 is 16 amino acids long. Germline V gene data show CDR1 as SGHTA and CDR2 as FQGNSA. The CDR3 region is CASSPAGGSFNQPQHF. The CDR3, as DNA: TGTGCCAGCAGCCCGGCAGGGGGCTCTTTCAATCAGCCCCAGCATTTT.

This chain connects TRBV28 to TRBJ1-2, with 12 bases fitting TRBD1. The J segment lost 7 bases and the V segment lost 5 bases, leaving 8 bases of the junction unmatched. This CDR3 is 15 amino acids long. Germline assignment: CDR1 MDHEN and CDR2 SYDVKM. The CDR3 protein is CASSPSGQGALGYTF. The DNA of the CDR3 is TGTGCCAGCAGTCCGTCGGGACAGGGGGCCCTTGGCTACACCTTC.

This clone was detected many times. The chain is built from TRBV7-9 and TRBJ1-5; the match to TRBD1 covers 10 bases. Germline lookup yields CDR1 SEHNR and CDR2 FQNEAQ (reference sequence). The V gene end was trimmed by 1 base and the J gene end by 7 bases; junction bases not matched to a gene: 1. This CDR3 is 14 amino acids long. The CDR3 nucleotides read TGTGCCAGCAGCTTAGGGGACAGGGGACAGCCCCAGCATTTT. Protein product: CASSLGDRGQPQHF. Based on the CDR3 plus reference TRBV7-9 and TRBJ1-5, the full variable domain is DTGVSQNPRHKITKRGQNVTFRCDPISEHNRLYWYRQTLGQGPEFLTYFQNEAQLEKSRLLSDRFSAERPKGSFSTLEIQRTEQGDSAMYLCASSLGDRGQPQHFGDGTRLSIL.

This clone has just a few counts. This sequence joins TRBV27 and TRBJ2-7; TRBD1 aligns across 7 bases. The CDR3 runs 15 residues. V gave up 6 bases and J gave up 5 bases; unmatched junction bases: 13. Looked up from germline, CDR1 is MNHEY and CDR2 is SMNVEV (reference sequence). CDR3 protein: CASRALGTELNEQYF. In DNA, the CDR3 is TGTGCCAGCAGGGCCTTGGGGACAGAGCTAAACGAGCAGTACTTC.

The rearrangement links TRBV7-9 to TRBJ2-7, with no clear D. CDR1 is SEHNR and CDR2 is FQNEAQ in the germline V gene (reference sequence). The V end lost 3 bases, the J end lost 7 bases, and 7 bases lay between the germline ends. This CDR3 is built from 11 residues. This chain's CDR3 is CASSFLQEQYF. In nucleotides, the CDR3 is TGTGCCAGCAGCTTTTTACAAGAGCAGTACTTC.

In this sample, this clone turned up a few times. The chain recombines TRBV7-3 with TRBJ2-6; 8 bases map to TRBD1. J gave up 1 base and V 1 base, and 21 bases lay outside the gene matches. This CDR3 is built from 23 residues. Germline loops: CDR1 SGHTA, CDR2 FQGTGA. The CDR3 sequence is CASSLRDFDEWTGLPSGANVLTF. Written as DNA, the CDR3 is TGTGCCAGCAGCTTAAGGGACTTCGACGAATGGACAGGGCTGCCATCTGGGGCCAACGTCCTGACTTTC.

This sequence joins TRBV7-2 and TRBJ1-4; 12 nucleotides match TRBD1. CDR1 and CDR2 from the germline V gene are SGHTA and FQGNSA. The CDR3 totals 17 residues. V lost 5 bases, J lost 2 bases, and 6 bases stayed unmatched. CDR3 protein: CASSRGTGGFTNEKLFF. The CDR3 coding sequence is TGTGCCAGCAGCCGCGGGACAGGGGGCTTCACTAATGAAAAACTGTTTTTT. The full variable domain, its missing parts supplied by reference TRBV7-2 and TRBJ1-4, is GAGVSQSPSNKVTEKGKDVELRCDPISGHTALYWYRQSLGQGLEFLIYFQGNSAPDKSGLPSDRFSAERTGGSVSTLTIQRTQQEDSAVYLCASSRGTGGFTNEKLFFGSGTQLSVL.

A few counts support this clone. The chain combines TRBV30 with TRBJ2-5; TRBD2 might be the D (6 bases). Germline V gene sequence: CDR1 GTSNPN, CDR2 SVGIG (reference sequence). CDR3 size: 13 residues. The V gene lost 2 bases and the J gene lost 3 bases, with 10 bases spanning the gap. DNA for the CDR3: TGTGCCTGGAGTTCGGGCGGGGAAGAGACCCAGTACTTC. Protein product: CAWSSGGEETQYF.

The chain uses TRBV27 and TRBJ1-1; maybe TRBD1 (5 bases). Germline V gene data show CDR1 as MNHEY and CDR2 as SMNVEV (reference sequence). V was shortened by 3 bases and J by 11 bases, with 10 bases between the two germline ends. This CDR3 has 11 residues. This CDR3 is CASSFGGGAFF. CDR3 bases: TGTGCCAGCAGTTTCGGGGGAGGGGCTTTCTTT.

The chain couples TRBV9 to TRBJ2-4; 7 bases align to TRBD1. CDR3 length equals 15 residues. The V gene's germline CDR1 is SGDLS and CDR2 YYNGEE. With V trimmed by 5 bases and J by 7 bases, 12 bases remained unmatched. CDR3 DNA: TGTGCCAGCAGTGGATACAGGGGCGACGGGAACATTCAGTACTTC. This codes for CASSGYRGDGNIQYF.

This rearrangement joins TRBV7-2 to TRBJ2-1; TRBD2 matches 12 bases. The V gene end was trimmed by 1 base and the J gene end by 12 bases; junction bases not matched to a gene: 7. The germline V gene encodes CDR1 SGHTA and CDR2 FQGNSA. The CDR3 contains 15 residues. The DNA of the CDR3 is TGTGCCAGCAGCTTAGAGACTAGCGGGGGAATAAGGCAGTTCTTC. This gives the protein CASSLETSGGIRQFF.

This clone occurred a few times. The chain is built from TRBV5-4 and TRBJ2-1; possible D gene TRBD1, 6 bases. The V end lost 0 bases, the J end lost 4 bases, and 11 bases lay between the germline ends. Germline-derived CDR1 and CDR2 are SGHNT and YYREEE (reference sequence). CDR3 length: 15 residues. The DNA for the CDR3 is TGTGCCAGCAGCTTGGGGACAGAAGTTTACAATGAGCAGTTCTTC. Residues: CASSLGTEVYNEQFF. The whole variable domain, remainder taken from reference TRBV5-4 and TRBJ2-1, is ETGVTQSPTHLIKTRGQQVTLRCSSQSGHNTVSWYQQALGQGPQFIFQYYREEENGRGNFPPRFSGLQFPNYSSELNVNALELDDSALYLCASSLGTEVYNEQFFGPGTRLTVL.

Comment on this clone: The junction departs from germline at one end; a sequencing error may be responsible. The chain combines TRBV5-4 with TRBJ2-7, with 7 positions matching TRBD1. Germline V CDR1 and CDR2: SGHNT, YYREEE (reference sequence). The CDR3 contains 13 residues. As DNA, the CDR3 is TGTGCCAGCAGCTTAGAGGGTAAGGGACAGACGGACTTC. Amino acid sequence: CASSLEGKGQTDF.

This clone was seen at least ten times. The chain combines TRBV29-1 with TRBJ2-7; 9 bases map to TRBD1. The germline V gene encodes CDR1 SQVTM and CDR2 ANQGSEA. This CDR3 is 13 amino acids long. The V segment lost 6 bases and the J segment 2 bases; nucleotides outside the gene matches: 5. The CDR3 loop is CSVGTGWTYEQYF. The CDR3 DNA follows: TGCAGCGTAGGGACAGGGTGGACCTACGAGCAGTACTTC.

This clone was found a few times. The rearrangement links TRBV19 to TRBJ2-1; 8 bases map to TRBD1. This CDR3 is 16 amino acids long. With 3 bases clipped from V and 6 bases from J, the junction kept 10 bases outside the gene matches. Germline assignment: CDR1 LNHDA and CDR2 SQIVND (reference sequence). This CDR3 is CASSMSPGGASNEQFF. The DNA for the CDR3 is TGTGCCAGTAGTATGTCACCAGGGGGCGCCTCCAATGAGCAGTTCTTC.

This clone was recorded at least ten times. The rearrangement joins TRBV30 to TRBJ1-5, with TRBD1 matching over 7 bases. V gave up 1 base and J gave up 6 bases; unmatched junction bases: 3. CDR1 is GTSNPN and CDR2 is SVGIG in the germline V gene (reference sequence). The CDR3 extends over 13 amino acids. DNA for the CDR3: TGTGCCTGGAGTGGACAGGGCCCTCAGCCCCAGCATTTT. Residues: CAWSGQGPQPQHF.

This clone turned up a few times. This chain uses TRBV5-5 with TRBJ1-2; 9 bases agree with TRBD1. Unmatched junction bases numbered 9, after V lost 4 bases and J lost 8 bases. The CDR3 runs 14 residues. Germline V CDR1 and CDR2: SGHKS, YYEKEE (reference sequence). The CDR3 sequence is CASSPDRGSKGYTF. In DNA form, the CDR3 reads TGTGCCAGCAGCCCGGACAGGGGTTCTAAAGGCTACACCTTC.